The 17 T cell receptor beta chains listed next were all sequenced from one sample in a study of cytomegalovirus exposure and HLA in healthy donors. The PCR made use of 60 Vbeta and 13 Jbeta primers. Assay: immunoSEQ multiplex PCR; the TCRdb copy retains only in-frame clones and omits some. The sample has around 140,000 clones; around 82% are singletons. Sequencing was carried out using PBMCs. Receptors were obtained from a man aged 18 to 30 in good health and CMV-seropositive.

J is TRBJ2-5 and V is TRBV7-6; possibly TRBD2 for D (6 bases). The germline V gene has CDR1 SGHVS and CDR2 FNYEAQ. The CDR3 spans 15 residues. V was cut by 2 bases and J by 1 base, with 11 bases left in between. The CDR3 is CASSLRVGGQETQYF. The CDR3 region has the DNA TGTGCCAGCAGCTTACGTGTGGGGGGCCAAGAGACCCAGTACTTC.

CDR3 amino acids: CASSFTGDYEQYF. The CDR3 bases are TGTGCCAGCAGTTTTACAGGGGACTACGAGCAGTACTTC. The rearrangement uses TRBV28 and TRBJ2-7, with 7 positions matching TRBD1. V trimming: 3 bases; J trimming: 3 bases; junction bases outside the gene matches: 2. The CDR3 runs 13 residues. Germline CDR1 and CDR2: MDHEN and SYDVKM.

The rearrangement uses TRBV4-1 and TRBJ2-3, with 14 bases matching TRBD2. Germline CDR1 MGHRA, CDR2 YSYEKL. CDR3 length: 16 amino acids. J gave up 2 bases and V 4 bases, and 2 bases lay outside the gene matches. DNA for the CDR3: TGCGCCAGCAGCCCGGGACTAGCGGGAGACACAGATACGCAGTATTTT. It codes for CASSPGLAGDTDTQYF.

This clone was seen more than once but under ten times. The chain couples TRBV6-1 to TRBJ1-2; D unclear. Between the trimmed V and J ends, which lost 2 bases and 8 bases, there was a span of 6 bases. Germline V gives CDR1 MNHNS, CDR2 SASEGT. This CDR3 is 11 amino acids long. This chain's CDR3 is CASSESIGYTF. For the CDR3, the DNA is TGTGCCAGCAGTGAATCAATCGGCTACACCTTC.

The rearrangement links TRBV5-6 to TRBJ1-2, with TRBD1 as a possible D gene (5 bases). Germline V gene data show CDR1 as SGHDT and CDR2 as YYEEEE. This CDR3 comprises 14 residues. Trimming removed 2 bases at V and 7 bases at J, with 15 bases between. The CDR3 DNA is TGTGCCAGCAGCTTATTGGGGGGGGATCGTGGCTACACCTTC. Its translation is CASSLLGGDRGYTF.

V usage is TRBV5-1 and J usage is TRBJ1-2; 11 nucleotides align to TRBD1. Germline assignment: CDR1 SGHRS and CDR2 YFSETQ. The CDR3 runs to 14 residues. Trimming took 4 bases from V and 6 from J; bases not matched to a gene: 5. DNA of the CDR3: TGCGCCAGCAGCCATGGACAGGGGGCTGATGGCTACACCTTC. Translating gives CASSHGQGADGYTF.

V gene TRBV11-3 combines with J gene TRBJ2-2, with D perhaps matching TRBD1 (5 bases). This CDR3 has 15 residues. CDR1 and CDR2 from the germline V gene are SGHNT and YENEEA. V was pared by 4 bases and J by 2 bases, with 11 bases between. The CDR3 DNA is TGTGCCAGCAGCTCCACAGGTTTTAACACCGGGGAGCTGTTTTTT. The encoded protein is CASSSTGFNTGELFF.

The V call is TRBV7-8, the J call TRBJ2-5; D gene ambiguous. The CDR3 totals 13 residues. Trimming cost V 5 bases and J 5 bases, with 12 bases left between them. The germline V gene encodes CDR1 SGHVS and CDR2 FQNEAQ. DNA for the CDR3: TGTGCCAGCAGCCCCTTCTCGTCGGAGACCCAGTACTTC. Its protein is CASSPFSSETQYF.

V usage is TRBV7-9 and J usage is TRBJ2-3; 7 positions match TRBD2. V shed 4 bases and J 3 bases; nucleotides not matched to a gene: 10. The germline V gene has CDR1 SEHNR and CDR2 FQNEAQ (reference sequence). CDR3 length equals 16 residues. CDR3 in amino acids: CASSSLWEGATDTQYF. Written as DNA, the CDR3 is TGTGCCAGCAGCTCCCTCTGGGAGGGCGCGACAGATACGCAGTATTTT.

V and J are TRBV7-9 and TRBJ1-1; D remains unclear. Germline lookup yields CDR1 SEHNR and CDR2 FQNEAQ (reference sequence). Trimming removed 5 bases from V and 1 base from J, with 17 bases in between. The CDR3 totals 16 residues. Written as DNA, the CDR3 is TGTGCCAGCAGCGGACCCGGAGGGATAGGGAACACTGAAGCTTTCTTT. Its translation is CASSGPGGIGNTEAFF.

This clone was found a few times. The chain carries TRBV6-1 and TRBJ2-1; 10 bases agree with TRBD1. This CDR3 has 15 residues. V was pared by 3 bases and J by 7 bases, with 6 bases of the junction left unmatched. Germline CDR1 reads MNHNS; CDR2 reads SASEGT. In DNA, the CDR3 is TGTGCCAGCAGTGACCGGGACAGGGGATGGAATGAGCAGTTCTTC. Its translation is CASSDRDRGWNEQFF.

The chain is built from TRBV19 and TRBJ2-7; 12 bases match TRBD1. V lost 5 bases to trimming and J lost 6 bases; unmatched junction nucleotides: 5. Looked up from germline, CDR1 is LNHDA and CDR2 is SQIVND (reference sequence). The CDR3 is made up of 14 amino acids. CDR3 sequence (DNA): TGTGCCAGTAGTGGGGGACAGGGGGCACGCGAGCAGTACTTC. Translated, it gives CASSGGQGAREQYF.

A single count supports this clone. CDR3 coding DNA: TGTGCCAGCAGTCTACCGTCCTACGAGCAGTACTTC. Residues: CASSLPSYEQYF. The V call is TRBV28, the J call TRBJ2-7; D unclear. The CDR3 extends over 12 amino acids. Germline V lookup: CDR1 MDHEN, CDR2 SYDVKM. Deletions cut 5 bases from V and 1 base from J, with 6 bases between.

The rearrangement joins TRBV6-1 to TRBJ2-5, with D hard to call. CDR3 length equals 12 residues. The V end lost 4 bases, the J end lost 3 bases, and 6 bases lay between the germline ends. CDR1 is MNHNS and CDR2 is SASEGT in the germline V gene. CDR3 residues: CASSGQEETQYF. CDR3 coding DNA: TGTGCCAGCAGTGGACAAGAAGAGACCCAGTACTTC.

This CDR3 reads CASRPPVLSPDTEAFF. CDR3 DNA sequence: TGTGCCAGCCGCCCTCCGGTCCTCTCGCCCGACACTGAAGCTTTCTTT. This chain connects TRBV27 to TRBJ1-1; D is unresolved. Per the germline V gene, CDR1 is MNHEY and CDR2 is SMNVEV (reference sequence). Trimming stripped 8 bases from V and 3 bases from J, with 22 bases between. The CDR3 length is 16 residues.

V is TRBV28 and J is TRBJ1-2, with unresolved D. CDR3 size: 13 residues. V dropped 8 bases and J dropped 4 bases, with 14 bases sitting between them. Germline lookup yields CDR1 MDHEN and CDR2 SYDVKM. The CDR3 protein is CASGPPLRYGYTF. CDR3 bases: TGTGCCAGCGGGCCCCCCCTCCGCTATGGCTACACCTTC.

This chain links TRBV28 with TRBJ2-2; 9 bases match TRBD2. The ends lost 4 bases at V and 4 bases at J; junction bases unmatched: 4. Germline CDR1 reads MDHEN; CDR2 reads SYDVKM. CDR3 length equals 15 residues. Written as DNA, the CDR3 is TGTGCCAGCAGTTCCGGACTAGCGTTCACCGGGGAGCTGTTTTTT. It is translated as CASSSGLAFTGELFF.